This is a list of T cell receptor beta chains from one sample in a study of OX40 agonist ivuxolimab in advanced cancers. Profiled with immunoSEQ multiplex PCR; TCRdb holds only in-frame clones, not every one. The sample has about 46,000 clones, roughly 88% seen once. Source: CD4+ or CD8+ T cells sorted from blood, taken in a trial of the OX40 agonist ivuxolimab. These receptors came from an adult with an advanced solid tumor such as melanoma, head and neck, liver or kidney cancer. CDR3s include the opening cysteine and the closing phenylalanine or tryptophan. Each record gives: clone size, V gene, CDR3 length, J gene, D gene, CDR3 DNA, CDR3 protein. A D gene is named only where the DNA matches it firmly. A clone size is listed for some rows: how often the clone was seen (once, few, many), or a class if it is expanded.

>NA|TRBV13|15|TRBJ2-1|NA
TGTGCCAGCAGCTTAAAAGGGGTAGGAAACAATGAGCAGTTCTTC
CASSLKGVGNNEQFF
>NA|TRBV4-1|15|TRBJ1-5|TRBD1
TGCGCCAGCAGCCCGGGACAGGGGATACCTCAGCCCCAGCATTTT
CASSPGQGIPQPQHF
>NA|TRBV11-2|14|TRBJ1-6|TRBD1
TGTGCCAGCAGCCGGGGACAGGGTAGTTCACCCCTCCACTTT
CASSRGQGSSPLHF
>once|TRBV15|13|TRBJ2-1|NA
TGTGCCACCAGCAGCGCCCAAGCTCGTGAGCAGTTCTTC
CATSSAQAREQFF
>NA|TRBV13|12|TRBJ1-1|NA
TGTGCCAGCAGCTTAGATTCGGGGGTAGCTTTCTTT
CASSLDSGVAFF
>few|TRBV28|15|TRBJ1-3|NA
TGTGCCAGCAGAAGCCCGACTTCCTCTGGAAACACCATATATTTT
CASRSPTSSGNTIYF
>NA|TRBV30|13|TRBJ1-3|NA
TGTGCCTGGAACCTTCTGACCGGAAACACCATATATTTT
CAWNLLTGNTIYF
>NA|TRBV28|14|TRBJ2-7|NA
TGTGCCAGCAGTTTAGAGGACGGAACCTACGAGCAGTACTTC
CASSLEDGTYEQYF
>few|TRBV4-1|14|TRBJ1-1|NA
TGCGCCAGCAGGGGGACACTCCTGAACACTGAAGCTTTCTTT
CASRGTLLNTEAFF
>NA|TRBV5-6|11|TRBJ2-7|NA
TGTGCCAGCAGCTTAGGCCGGGAGCAGTACTTC
CASSLGREQYF
>NA|TRBV5-4|17|TRBJ2-1|TRBD2
TGTGCCAGCAGCCGTCCCCTAGCGGGAGATTCCTACAATGAGCAGTTCTTC
CASSRPLAGDSYNEQFF
>NA|TRBV9|14|TRBJ1-1|NA
TGTGCCAGCAGCGTAGGGGGCGGGGAAACTGAAGCTTTCTTT
CASSVGGGETEAFF
>NA|TRBV18|14|TRBJ1-2|TRBD1
TGTGCCAGCGGAGGACAGGTAGGCGTTGATGGCTACACCTTC
CASGGQVGVDGYTF
>NA|TRBV15|17|TRBJ1-2|TRBD1
TGTGCCACCAGCAGAGGGGGAATAGGGACAGGGCACTATGGCTACACCTTC
CATSRGGIGTGHYGYTF
>NA|TRBV5-4|15|TRBJ2-5|NA
TGTGCCAGCAGCTCTGGACTGGATCACAAAGAGACCCAGTACTTC
CASSSGLDHKETQYF
>NA|TRBV5-4|14|TRBJ2-5|NA
TGTGCCAGCAGCTTGGCGGGGGTGATGGAGACCCAGTACTTC
CASSLAGVMETQYF
>NA|TRBV7-8|14|TRBJ1-1|NA
TGTGCCAGCAGCTTAACACAGCCAAACACTGAAGCTTTCTTT
CASSLTQPNTEAFF
>NA|TRBV9|16|TRBJ2-1|TRBD1
TGTGCCAGCAGCGGACAGGGGGGTCGCTCCTACAATGAGCAGTTCTTC
CASSGQGGRSYNEQFF
>NA|TRBV5-6|16|TRBJ2-7|TRBD1
TGTGCCAGCAGCTTGGTCCGGGACAGAAGCTCCTACGAGCAGTACTTC
CASSLVRDRSSYEQYF
>NA|TRBV5-6|14|TRBJ1-3|TRBD1
TGTGCCAGCAGCAAGACAGGGGCCGGAAACACCATATATTTT
CASSKTGAGNTIYF
>few|TRBV23-1|17|TRBJ1-3|NA
TGCGCCAGCAGTCAATCGAAGGGGGACCAACCTGGAAACACCATATATTTT
CASSQSKGDQPGNTIYF
>NA|TRBV18|14|TRBJ2-7|NA
TGTGCCAGCTCAACGTCACAAGAGTTATCTGGGCAGTACTTC
CASSTSQELSGQYF
>NA|TRBV28|16|TRBJ2-2|NA
TGTGCCAGCAGTAGGGCCGGGACACCAAACACCGGGGAGCTGTTTTTT
CASSRAGTPNTGELFF
>NA|TRBV7-2|14|TRBJ1-3|NA
TGTGCCAGCGGCTATACGCAGCCTGGAAACACCATATATTTT
CASGYTQPGNTIYF
>NA|TRBV6-1|15|TRBJ2-1|TRBD2
TGTGCCAGCAGTAGATCTAGCGGGGGCTACAATGAGCAGTTCTTC
CASSRSSGGYNEQFF
>NA|TRBV28|14|TRBJ2-7|TRBD2
TGTGCCAGCAGTTTAAGCGGGAGATCGGGGGAGCAGTACTTC
CASSLSGRSGEQYF
>NA|TRBV11-2|19|TRBJ2-3|NA
TGTGCCAGCAGCTTAGGACCCCGGGGCCCTACACCATTGGCAGATACGCAGTATTTT
CASSLGPRGPTPLADTQYF
>NA|TRBV7-2|13|TRBJ2-1|NA
TGTGCCAGCAGCTTAGGTGGGGGGAATGAGCAGTTCTTC
CASSLGGGNEQFF
>few|TRBV19|13|TRBJ2-5|NA
TGTGCCAGTAGTGGACAGAACCAAGAGACCCAGTACTTC
CASSGQNQETQYF